Following are 6 T cell receptor beta chains from one sample sequenced in a study of post-analysis software for immune sequencing data. For these TCRs, the target antigens are not known. Tagging with unique molecular identifiers was a feature of the TCR beta cDNA libraries. MiXCR, applied by TCRdb to the PCR reads, yields one record per CDR3 protein. The sample yields hundreds of thousands of distinct CDR3 sequences, 44% seen once. Study-wide points: TRBV5-6, TRBV5-1 and TRBV20-1 were among roughly 5 TRBV segments more frequent in patients than controls.

Sequencing used blood. These receptors all come from a girl aged 10 to 17 with multiple sclerosis.

The rearrangement joins TRBV24-1 to TRBJ2-3, with 7 bases that match TRBD2. This CDR3 spans 18 amino acids. V lost 3 bases, J lost 5 bases, and 16 bases stayed unmatched. Germline V gives CDR1 KGHDR, CDR2 SFDVKD. The CDR3 DNA is TGTGCCACCAGTGATCCTACCCCCAAGCGGGAAGGCCAAGATACGCAGTATTTT. This codes for CATSDPTPKREGQDTQYF.

This clonotype showed up just a few times. The chain recombines TRBV12-3 or TRBV12-4 with TRBJ2-5; 7 bases are shared with TRBD2. CDR3 length: 13 amino acids. The ends lost 6 bases at V and 5 bases at J; junction bases unmatched: 6. CDR3 sequence reads: CASSFWGGETQYF. As DNA, the CDR3 is TGTGCCAGCAGCTTCTGGGGGGGGGAGACCCAGTACTTC.

The chain has TRBV24-1 and TRBJ2-3; D is undetermined. Trimming left V 1 base short and J 7 bases short, with 5 bases between. This CDR3 contains 12 residues. Germline CDR1 reads KGHDR; CDR2 reads SFDVKD. CDR3 region: CATSDFANTQYF. In DNA form, the CDR3 reads TGTGCCACCAGTGATTTCGCGAATACGCAGTATTTT.

This clonotype occurred a few times. The chain uses TRBV5-6 and TRBJ2-1, with TRBD2 matching over 14 bases. V trimming: 3 bases; J trimming: 2 bases; junction bases outside the gene matches: 10. CDR3 length: 19 amino acids. Germline CDR1 and CDR2: SGHDT and YYEEEE. The CDR3 region is CASSSPGLAGVLTYNEQFF. CDR3 nucleotides: TGTGCCAGCAGCTCCCCGGGACTAGCGGGAGTTTTGACCTACAATGAGCAGTTCTTC.

Points on this clonotype: A junction end diverges from the germline sequence, so it may reflect a read error. The chain joins TRBV3-1 to TRBJ2-3, with 14 bases lining up with TRBD2. Germline lookup yields CDR1 LGHDT and CDR2 YNNKEL (reference sequence). CDR3 length: 19 residues. CDR3 bases: TGCGCCAGTAGTCTTACCCTATGGACTAGCGGGAGGCCCACAGATACGCAGTATTTT. It is translated as CASSLTLWTSGRPTDTQYF.

A few counts support this clonotype. This chain uses TRBV10-3 with TRBJ1-6, with D tentatively TRBD1 (5 bases). V was clipped by 2 bases and J by 0 bases, with 8 bases between them. The CDR3 has 16 residues. Germline-derived CDR1 and CDR2 are ENHRY and SYGVKD. The CDR3 nucleotides are TGTGCCATCAGTGAGGGAGACAGCTCCTATAATTCACCCCTCCACTTT. It codes for CAISEGDSSYNSPLHF.